This TCR beta chain was sequenced for a study of graft-versus-host responses after intestinal transplantation. About the study: Anti-thymocyte globulin induction preceded two to three years of tacrolimus and steroid maintenance in all recipients. Whole-study findings and limits: Circulating GvH clones peaking coincided with falling HvG clones soon after transplant.

This CDR3 is built from 15 residues. Germline lookup yields CDR1 LNHNV and CDR2 YYDKDF (reference sequence). J was trimmed by 5 bases and V by 8 bases; bases with no gene match: 11. Note on this clone: Its antigen is unknown.

Clones were read by immunoSEQ multiplex PCR, and TCRdb kept only the in-frame ones, dropping some. The sample consists of over 55,000 clones, around 82% of them appearing once. The chain carries TRBV15 and TRBJ2-1, with TRBD1 identical over 8 bases. This clonotype was sampled from a human donor who was the organ donor for an intestinal transplant. This specimen was unstimulated CD4+ T cells sorted from spleen or lymph node cells, taken before transplant. This chain's CDR3 is CATFPGQVTHNEQFF. In DNA, the CDR3 is TGTGCCACCTTCCCGGGACAGGTCACCCACAATGAGCAGTTCTTC.